The entry below gives a single TCR beta chain sequence along with its context. This entry is derived from a study of preoperative IRX-2 immunotherapy in early breast cancer. As to treatment: preoperative locoregional IRX-2 cytokine immunotherapy. Patients received preoperative, locoregional IRX-2 cytokine immunotherapy in a phase Ib study. Germline V lookup: CDR1 SGHRS, CDR2 YFSETQ. Trimming took off 0 bases at V and 2 bases at J, with 11 bases between the two ends. The CDR3 is made up of 16 amino acids. The method was immunoSEQ multiplex PCR; TCRdb's version includes in-frame clones alone and lacks a portion of them. The data contain some 99,000 clones, about nine tenths of them singletons.

The sequence derives from a human donor with breast cancer. The V gene is TRBV5-1, the J gene TRBJ2-2; D is perhaps TRBD1 (5 bases). Specimen: tumor tissue, collected after IRX-2 immunotherapy. CDR3 protein: CASSLAPTVNTGELFF. Here the CDR3 DNA reads TGCGCCAGCAGCTTGGCCCCGACAGTTAACACCGGGGAGCTGTTTTTT.